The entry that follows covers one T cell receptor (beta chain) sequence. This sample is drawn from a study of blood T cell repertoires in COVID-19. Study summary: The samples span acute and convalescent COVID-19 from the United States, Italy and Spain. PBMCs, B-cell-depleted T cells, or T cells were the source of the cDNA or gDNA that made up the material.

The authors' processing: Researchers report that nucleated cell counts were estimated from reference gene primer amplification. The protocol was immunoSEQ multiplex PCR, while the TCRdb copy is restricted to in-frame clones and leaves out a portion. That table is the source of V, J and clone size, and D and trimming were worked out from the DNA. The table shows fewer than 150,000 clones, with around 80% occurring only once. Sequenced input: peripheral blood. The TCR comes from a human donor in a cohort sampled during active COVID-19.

CDR3 residues: CASSKPRQNYEQYF. The CDR3 nucleotides are TGTGCCAGCAGCAAACCGAGGCAGAACTACGAGCAGTACTTC. This chain joins TRBV5-6 and TRBJ2-7; D is unclear. Per germline, CDR1 SGHDT and CDR2 YYEEEE. V was cut by 4 bases and J by 3 bases, with 14 bases left in between. CDR3 length: 14 amino acids.